One and the same sample provided the 32 T cell receptor beta chains below, sequenced in a study of blood T cell repertoires in COVID-19. Here immunoSEQ multiplex PCR was the method, and the copy in TCRdb shows in-frame clones only, minus some. The repertoire holds about 280,000 clones, with about nine tenths as singletons. Sequencing used peripheral blood. The receptors stem from a woman aged 30 to 39 with active or convalescent COVID-19.

V gene TRBV5-1 combines with J gene TRBJ1-1, with D maybe TRBD1 (6 bases). The CDR3 length is 13 residues. Trimming removed 6 bases from V and 1 base from J, with 10 bases in between. From germline, CDR1 is SGHRS and CDR2 YFSETQ. The CDR3 DNA reads TGCGCCAGCAAGCTGGGACAGAACACTGAAGCTTTCTTT. Translation gives CASKLGQNTEAFF.

This clone was counted only a few times. V and J are TRBV9 and TRBJ1-2; TRBD1 is a possible D gene (6 bases). V was cut by 4 bases and J by 6 bases, with 19 bases left in between. The CDR3 totals 15 residues. Germline lookup yields CDR1 SGDLS and CDR2 YYNGEE. CDR3 sequence: CASSPRGGAVNGYTF. In DNA form, the CDR3 reads TGTGCCAGCAGCCCCCGGGGGGGGGCGGTCAATGGCTACACCTTC.

The chain links TRBV7-2 to TRBJ2-7; tentative D call: TRBD2 (5 bases). This CDR3 region has 14 residues. Germline loops: CDR1 SGHTA, CDR2 FQGNSA. V was cut by 2 bases and J by 3 bases, with 11 bases left in between. The CDR3 bases are TGTGCCAGCAGCTTAAGGACTGGTGACTACGAGCAGTACTTC. It translates to CASSLRTGDYEQYF.

This sequence joins TRBV5-1 and TRBJ1-2; TRBD1 matches 7 bases. The CDR3 runs to 14 residues. Germline values: CDR1 SGHRS, CDR2 YFSETQ. Trimming at V came to 4 bases and at J to 3 bases, leaving 6 bases not matched to a gene. DNA for the CDR3: TGCGCCAGCAGCCTAACCGGGACAGACTATGGCTACACCTTC. The encoded protein is CASSLTGTDYGYTF.

The V and J genes are TRBV7-2 and TRBJ1-2; D is unresolved. The length of the CDR3 is 16 residues. Trimming stripped 0 bases from V and 4 bases from J, with 15 bases between. The germline V gene encodes CDR1 SGHTA and CDR2 FQGNSA. CDR3 coding DNA: TGTGCCAGCAGCTTAGCAGCGGGGATTCTTACCTATGGCTACACCTTC. Translation gives CASSLAAGILTYGYTF.

The chain joins TRBV5-8 to TRBJ2-1; 8 bases are shared with TRBD1. Per germline, CDR1 SGHTS and CDR2 YDEGEE. The V gene end was trimmed by 3 bases and the J gene end by 4 bases; junction bases not matched to a gene: 3. The CDR3 has 14 residues. In DNA form, the CDR3 reads TGTGCCAGCAGCTACAGGACAGGGTACAATGAGCAGTTCTTC. It yields the protein CASSYRTGYNEQFF.

The rearrangement joins TRBV7-2 to TRBJ2-1; perhaps TRBD1 as D (6 bases). The length of the CDR3 is 14 residues. V lost 4 bases, J lost 10 bases, and 17 bases lay in between. The germline CDR1 and CDR2 sequences are SGHTA and FQGNSA. The chain's CDR3 is CASSWGPGPAEQFF. In nucleotides, the CDR3 is TGTGCCAGCAGCTGGGGGCCCGGGCCCGCCGAGCAGTTCTTC.

V gene TRBV24-1 combines with J gene TRBJ2-1; TRBD1 agrees at 7 bases. J lost 15 bases, V lost 0 bases, and 7 bases had no gene match. The CDR3 loop spans 13 amino acids. Per germline, CDR1 KGHDR and CDR2 SFDVKD. The CDR3 loop is CATSDLLGQPRFF. CDR3 in DNA: TGTGCCACCAGTGATTTGTTGGGACAGCCAAGGTTCTTC.

This rearrangement joins TRBV6-6 to TRBJ2-3; TRBD2 might be the D (7 bases). The CDR3 has 15 amino acids. CDR1 and CDR2 from the germline V gene are MNHNY and SVGAGI (reference sequence). The V gene lost 0 bases and the J gene lost 6 bases, with 13 bases spanning the gap. CDR3 residues: CASSYSGGGADTQYF. CDR3 nucleotides: TGTGCCAGCAGTTACTCGGGGGGGGGCGCGGATACGCAGTATTTT.

The sample holds one count of this clone. This chain uses TRBV27 with TRBJ2-3; the D gene is possibly TRBD2 (6 bases). This CDR3 is 12 amino acids long. V lost 0 bases, J lost 13 bases, and 11 bases lay in between. Germline V gene sequence: CDR1 MNHEY, CDR2 SMNVEV (reference sequence). CDR3 residues: CASSLSGREEYF. For the CDR3, the DNA is TGTGCCAGCAGTTTATCTGGCAGGGAGGAGTATTTT.

The rearrangement uses TRBV10-3 and TRBJ2-3; the D gene is possibly TRBD1 (5 bases). This CDR3 region has 18 residues. CDR1 is ENHRY, CDR2 SYGVKD, per germline. Trimming shortened V by 0 bases and J by 2 bases, and 18 bases separated the two germline ends. DNA for the CDR3: TGTGCCATCAGTGAGTCACTAATTAGTTCAGGGAACACAGATACGCAGTATTTT. Its protein product is CAISESLISSGNTDTQYF.

The chain links TRBV23-1 to TRBJ2-3; 7 positions match TRBD2. TRBV23-1 is an ORF, and what it does is uncertain. After removal of 9 bases from V and 2 bases from J, the junction contained 14 bases not matched to a gene. This CDR3 contains 16 residues. The CDR3 protein is CASKRESGVFTDTQYF. CDR3 sequence (DNA): TGCGCCAGTAAGAGGGAAAGCGGGGTCTTCACAGATACGCAGTATTTT.

CDR3 sequence reads: CASSFGRETQYF. CDR3 bases: TGTGCCAGCAGTTTCGGCAGGGAGACCCAGTACTTC. The rearrangement uses TRBV28 and TRBJ2-5; D remains ambiguous. This CDR3 has 12 amino acids. Trimming shortened V by 3 bases and J by 5 bases, and 7 bases separated the two germline ends. Germline values: CDR1 MDHEN, CDR2 SYDVKM.

This sequence joins TRBV24-1 and TRBJ2-5; 8 bases are a match to TRBD1. The CDR3 has 15 residues. The ends lost 2 bases at V and 1 base at J; junction bases unmatched: 2. Germline V lookup: CDR1 KGHDR, CDR2 SFDVKD. CDR3 residues: CATSDSGQGQETQYF. In nucleotides, the CDR3 is TGTGCCACCAGTGATTCAGGACAGGGCCAAGAGACCCAGTACTTC.

The gene calls are TRBV10-2 and TRBJ2-7; 9 nucleotides line up with TRBD2. The CDR3 is 17 residues long. V lost 7 bases and J lost 7; bases outside the gene matches: 20. Per the germline V gene, CDR1 is WSHSY and CDR2 is SAAADI. CDR3 in DNA: TGCGCCAGCACCCTATCTGGAGCGGGGGGTAAACCTGTTGAGCAGTACTTC. As protein: CASTLSGAGGKPVEQYF.

The V gene is TRBV4-2, the J gene TRBJ2-5; possibly TRBD1 for D (5 bases). There are 17 residues in the CDR3. V was shortened by 5 bases and J by 4 bases, with 23 bases between the two germline ends. Germline CDR1 is LGHNA and CDR2 is YNFKEQ. The CDR3 sequence: CASSSHRRQAGPETQYF. The CDR3 nucleotides are TGTGCCAGCAGCAGTCATCGCCGCCAAGCAGGGCCAGAGACCCAGTACTTC.

Comments on this clone: In the same sample, other DNA sequences code for this CDR3. The chain is built from TRBV4-3 and TRBJ2-3; the D gene is possibly TRBD1 (6 bases). Germline V CDR1 and CDR2: LGHNA, YSLEER. The CDR3 consists of 13 residues. Trimming removed 1 base from V and 4 bases from J, with 6 bases in between. The CDR3, as DNA: TGCGCCAGCAGCCAAGGGGGGCCAGATACGCAGTATTTT. Its translation is CASSQGGPDTQYF.

This chain connects TRBV5-4 to TRBJ2-5, with D unclear. Germline values: CDR1 SGHNT, CDR2 YYREEE (reference sequence). Trimming took off 0 bases at V and 3 bases at J, with 12 bases between the two ends. CDR3 length equals 15 residues. As DNA, the CDR3 is TGTGCCAGCAGCTTGGCCTTAAGGAGCGAAGAGACCCAGTACTTC. Protein product: CASSLALRSEETQYF.

This chain connects TRBV6-5 to TRBJ2-2; possibly TRBD1 for D (5 bases). CDR3 length: 14 residues. V shed 5 bases and J shed 1 base, with 8 bases lying between them. Germline V gives CDR1 MNHEY, CDR2 SVGAGI. The CDR3 coding sequence is TGTGCCAGCAGTCGGACAATGAACACCGGGGAGCTGTTTTTT. Protein product: CASSRTMNTGELFF.

Concerning this clone itself: The junction shows a germline mismatch at one end, possibly a read error. This chain uses TRBV12-3 or TRBV12-4 with TRBJ1-1; D gene uncertain. CDR3 length: 13 amino acids. The CDR3 spells CASTPRGSWVKRF. For the CDR3, the DNA is TGTGCCAGCACCCCAAGAGGGAGTTGGGTGAAGCGTTTT.

The CDR3 DNA follows: TGTGCCAGCAGCTACAGGGGAGTCGAAGATACGCAGTATTTT. Encoded protein: CASSYRGVEDTQYF. The genes are TRBV7-9 and TRBJ2-3, with 7 bases matching TRBD1. With V trimmed by 4 bases and J by 5 bases, 6 bases remained unmatched. Germline CDR1 SEHNR, CDR2 FQNEAQ (reference sequence). This CDR3 spans 14 amino acids.

This chain connects TRBV7-9 to TRBJ1-3; possibly TRBD1 for D (6 bases). Germline CDR1 is SEHNR and CDR2 is FQNEAQ (reference sequence). The CDR3 has 15 amino acids. V was cut by 7 bases and J by 0 bases, with 13 bases left in between. The CDR3 DNA follows: TGTGCCAGCATTGATGGGGGGGCCTCTGGAAACACCATATATTTT. Residues: CASIDGGASGNTIYF.

The V and J genes are TRBV29-1 and TRBJ2-3, with a weak D call TRBD2 (5 bases). Deletions cut 2 bases from V and 1 base from J, with 10 bases between. CDR1 SQVTM and CDR2 ANQGSEA come from the germline V gene. This CDR3 is built from 14 residues. The CDR3 protein is CSVEKGRGTDTQYF. In nucleotides, the CDR3 is TGCAGCGTTGAAAAAGGGCGGGGCACAGATACGCAGTATTTT.

About this clone: Distinct nucleotide sequences in the sample also encode this CDR3. The V and J genes are TRBV7-8 and TRBJ2-1; 10 bases map to TRBD2. The trim removed 0 bases at V and 11 bases at J, leaving 16 bases unmatched. Germline V gene sequence: CDR1 SGHVS, CDR2 FQNEAQ. The CDR3 has 18 amino acids. The CDR3 sequence is CASSLAQGAGGRFPKQFF. The CDR3 nucleotides read TGTGCCAGCAGCTTAGCGCAAGGAGCGGGAGGGCGGTTCCCCAAGCAGTTCTTC. Full variable domain (rest looked up from reference TRBV7-8 and TRBJ2-1): GAGVSQSPRYKVAKRGQDVALRCDPISGHVSLFWYQQALGQGPEFLTYFQNEAQLDKSGLPSDRFFAERPEGSVSTLKIQRTQQEDSAVYLCASSLAQGAGGRFPKQFFGPGTRLTVL.

The chain combines TRBV29-1 with TRBJ2-7, with a possible D match to TRBD2 (7 bases). This CDR3 has 13 residues. CDR1 and CDR2 (germline): SQVTM, ANQGSEA. The V end lost 4 bases, the J end lost 3 bases, and 13 bases lay between the germline ends. The CDR3 is CSVGGGAFYEQYF. Here the CDR3 DNA reads TGCAGCGTTGGGGGGGGCGCTTTCTACGAGCAGTACTTC.

The chain employs TRBV4-1 and TRBJ1-3; 7 nucleotides agree with TRBD1. J lost 2 bases, V lost 5 bases, and 9 bases had no gene match. Germline loops: CDR1 MGHRA, CDR2 YSYEKL. This CDR3 comprises 16 residues. DNA of the CDR3: TGCGCCAGCAGCGACAGGGACCCTCGACCTGGAAACACCATATATTTT. This encodes CASSDRDPRPGNTIYF.

The chain is built from TRBV30 and TRBJ1-1; the D is unclear. Germline CDR1 GTSNPN, CDR2 SVGIG (reference sequence). The CDR3 runs 11 residues. V was shortened by 0 bases and J by 5 bases, with 4 bases between the two germline ends. CDR3 sequence reads: CAWSVVTEAFF. As DNA, the CDR3 is TGTGCCTGGAGTGTTGTAACTGAAGCTTTCTTT.

The genes are TRBV3-1 (or the pseudogene TRBV3-2) and TRBJ2-5; tentative D call: TRBD2 (6 bases). V was cut by 2 bases and J by 5 bases, with 12 bases left in between. Germline CDR1 reads LGHDT; CDR2 reads YNNKEL (reference sequence). CDR3 size: 14 residues. CDR3: CASSQQTGGETQYF. In DNA form, the CDR3 reads TGTGCCAGCAGCCAACAAACAGGAGGGGAGACCCAGTACTTC.

This rearrangement joins TRBV6-5 to TRBJ2-1, with TRBD1 matching 8 bases. Trimming at V came to 8 bases and at J to 8 bases, leaving 11 bases not matched to a gene. CDR3 length equals 14 residues. Germline CDR1 reads MNHEY; CDR2 reads SVGAGI. The CDR3 protein is CASGRQGRNDEQFF. In DNA form, the CDR3 reads TGTGCCAGCGGTAGACAGGGGCGCAACGATGAGCAGTTCTTC.

This clone was picked up one time. The rearrangement uses TRBV29-1 and TRBJ1-1; unclear D gene. V lost 4 bases to trimming and J lost 5 bases, with 11 bases between them. Germline V CDR1 and CDR2: SQVTM, ANQGSEA. The CDR3 runs 12 residues. The CDR3 reads CSVGRVGTEAFF. The CDR3 DNA sequence: TGCAGCGTTGGGAGGGTGGGTACTGAAGCTTTCTTT.

The V gene is TRBV14, the J gene TRBJ2-4, with TRBD1 identical over 9 bases. V gave up 4 bases and J gave up 9 bases; unmatched junction bases: 7. This CDR3 has 14 residues. Germline V gene lookup returns CDR1 SGHDN and CDR2 FVKESK. The chain's CDR3 is CASSPGQGGSIQYF. The CDR3 DNA follows: TGTGCCAGCAGCCCGGGACAGGGCGGTAGCATTCAGTACTTC.

This chain connects TRBV28 to TRBJ1-4; D possibly corresponds to TRBD1 (5 bases). Germline CDR1 reads MDHEN; CDR2 reads SYDVKM. This CDR3 comprises 13 residues. Deletions cut 6 bases from V and 11 bases from J, with 16 bases between. CDR3 amino acids: CASSPRERGKLFF. DNA for the CDR3: TGTGCCAGCAGCCCCAGGGAGCGGGGGAAACTGTTTTTT.